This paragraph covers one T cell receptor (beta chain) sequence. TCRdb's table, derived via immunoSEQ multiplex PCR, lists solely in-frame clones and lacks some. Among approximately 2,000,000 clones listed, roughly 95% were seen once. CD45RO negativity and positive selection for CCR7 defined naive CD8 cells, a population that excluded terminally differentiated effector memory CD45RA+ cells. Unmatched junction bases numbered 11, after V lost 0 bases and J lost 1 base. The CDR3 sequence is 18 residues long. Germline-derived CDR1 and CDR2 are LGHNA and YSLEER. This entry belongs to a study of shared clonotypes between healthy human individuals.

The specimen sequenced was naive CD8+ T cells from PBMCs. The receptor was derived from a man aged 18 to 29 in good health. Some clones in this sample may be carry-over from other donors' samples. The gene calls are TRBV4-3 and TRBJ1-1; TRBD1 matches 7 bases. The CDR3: CASSQDFGSGQPNTEAFF. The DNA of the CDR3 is TGCGCCAGCAGCCAAGATTTCGGGTCGGGACAGCCGAACACTGAAGCTTTCTTT.